This T cell receptor (beta chain) was profiled in a study of T cell responses to AZD1222 COVID-19 vaccine. Overall study findings and caveats: Epitopes outside B.1.351 and B.1.1.7 mutated regions reportedly drew nearly half of spike TCRs. Spike-specific TCR breadth rose after two AZD1222 doses, and depth rose as well. Only six individuals given AZD1222 were seropositive at baseline.

This clone was recorded only once. What it binds is unknown. CDR3 length equals 13 residues. With 5 bases removed from V and 2 bases from J, the gap between germline ends came to 10 bases. Germline CDR1 LNHDA, CDR2 SQIVND (reference sequence). Some clones are missing from TCRdb's copy, which holds only in-frame ones; the method was immunoSEQ multiplex PCR. The table includes some 120,000 clones, approximately 90% detected once. This clonotype was obtained from an adult in good health. The specimen comprised peripheral blood, sampled on day 0 of AZD1222 vaccination. The chain joins TRBV19 to TRBJ2-7, with D tentatively TRBD1 (6 bases). Here the CDR3 DNA reads TGTGCCAGTAGTGTGGACAGCCCCTACGAGCAGTACTTC. Protein sequence: CASSVDSPYEQYF. Full variable domain (outside the CDR3, taken from reference TRBV19 and TRBJ2-7): DGGITQSPKYLFRKEGQNVTLSCEQNLNHDAMYWYRQDPGQGLRLIYYSQIVNDFQKGDIAEGYSVSREKKESFPLTVTSAQKNPTAFYLCASSVDSPYEQYFGPGTRLTVT.